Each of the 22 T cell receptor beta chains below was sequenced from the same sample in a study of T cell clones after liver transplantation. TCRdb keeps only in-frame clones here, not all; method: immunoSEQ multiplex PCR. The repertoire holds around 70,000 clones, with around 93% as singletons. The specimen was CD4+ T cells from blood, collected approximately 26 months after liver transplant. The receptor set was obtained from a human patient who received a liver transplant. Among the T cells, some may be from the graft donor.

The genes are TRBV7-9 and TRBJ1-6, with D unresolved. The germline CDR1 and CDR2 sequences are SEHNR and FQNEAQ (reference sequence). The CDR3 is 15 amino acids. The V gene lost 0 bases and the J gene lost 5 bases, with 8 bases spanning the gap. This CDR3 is CASSLAVVDNSPLHF. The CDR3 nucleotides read TGTGCCAGCAGCTTAGCGGTTGTAGATAATTCACCCCTCCACTTT.

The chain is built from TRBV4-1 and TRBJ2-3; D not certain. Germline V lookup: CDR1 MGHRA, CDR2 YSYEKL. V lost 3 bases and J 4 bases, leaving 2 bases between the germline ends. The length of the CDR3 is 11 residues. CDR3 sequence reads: CASSQADTQYF. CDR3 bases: TGCGCCAGCAGCCAGGCAGATACGCAGTATTTT.

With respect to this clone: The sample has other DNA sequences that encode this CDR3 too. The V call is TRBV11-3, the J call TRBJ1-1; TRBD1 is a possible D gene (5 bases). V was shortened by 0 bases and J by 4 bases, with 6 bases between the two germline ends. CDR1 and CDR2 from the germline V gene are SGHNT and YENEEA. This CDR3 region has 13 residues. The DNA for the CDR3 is TGTGCCAGCAGCTTAGAGGGGGGCACTGAAGCTTTCTTT. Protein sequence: CASSLEGGTEAFF.

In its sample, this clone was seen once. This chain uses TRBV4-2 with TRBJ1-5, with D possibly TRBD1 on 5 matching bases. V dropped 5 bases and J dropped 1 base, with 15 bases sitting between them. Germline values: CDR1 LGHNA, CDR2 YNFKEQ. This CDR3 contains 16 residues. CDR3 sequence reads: CASSAGGEGSNQPQHF. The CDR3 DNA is TGTGCCAGCAGCGCCGGCGGGGAGGGGAGCAATCAGCCCCAGCATTTT.

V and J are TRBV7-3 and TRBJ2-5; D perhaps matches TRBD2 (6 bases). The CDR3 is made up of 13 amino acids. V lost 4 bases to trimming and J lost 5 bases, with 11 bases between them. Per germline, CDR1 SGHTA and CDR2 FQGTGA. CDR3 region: CASSSQAGETQYF. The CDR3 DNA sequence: TGTGCCAGCAGCTCCCAGGCGGGGGAGACCCAGTACTTC.

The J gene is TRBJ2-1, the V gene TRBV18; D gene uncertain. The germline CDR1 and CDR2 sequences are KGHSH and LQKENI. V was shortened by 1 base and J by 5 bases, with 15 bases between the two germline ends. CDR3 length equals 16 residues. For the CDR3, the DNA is TGTGCCAGCTCACCACTCGGAGACGGTCTTAACAATGAGCAGTTCTTC. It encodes CASSPLGDGLNNEQFF.

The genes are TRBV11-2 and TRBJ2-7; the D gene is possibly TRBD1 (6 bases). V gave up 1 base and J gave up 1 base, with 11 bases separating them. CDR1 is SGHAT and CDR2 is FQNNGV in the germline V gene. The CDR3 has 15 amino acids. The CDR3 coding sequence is TGTGCCAGCAGCTTAGCCGGGACAACATCCTACGAGCAGTACTTC. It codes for CASSLAGTTSYEQYF.

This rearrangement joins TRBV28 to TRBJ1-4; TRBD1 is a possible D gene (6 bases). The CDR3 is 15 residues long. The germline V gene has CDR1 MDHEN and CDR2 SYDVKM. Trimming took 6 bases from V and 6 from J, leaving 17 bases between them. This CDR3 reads CASSPRGAGDEKLFF. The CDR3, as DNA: TGTGCCAGCAGCCCCCGGGGGGCTGGGGATGAAAAACTGTTTTTT.

The CDR3 nucleotides are TGTGCCAGCTCGCCTCGGGCAGGGCCCACTGAAGCTTTCTTT. It is translated as CASSPRAGPTEAFF. This chain joins TRBV18 and TRBJ1-1; the D gene is possibly TRBD1 (5 bases). The CDR3 is made up of 14 amino acids. Trimming took off 6 bases at V and 4 bases at J, with 15 bases between the two ends. From germline, CDR1 is KGHSH and CDR2 LQKENI. Full variable domain (remainder filled in from reference TRBV18 and TRBJ1-1): NAGVMQNPRHLVRRRGQEARLRCSPMKGHSHVYWYRQLPEEGLKFMVYLQKENIIDESGMPKERFSAEFPKEGPSILRIQQVVRGDSAAYFCASSPRAGPTEAFFGQGTRLTVV.

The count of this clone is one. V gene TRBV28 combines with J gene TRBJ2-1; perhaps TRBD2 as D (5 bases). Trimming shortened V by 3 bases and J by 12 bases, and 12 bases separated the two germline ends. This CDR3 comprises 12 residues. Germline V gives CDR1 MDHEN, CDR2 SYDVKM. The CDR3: CASSFGLGRQFF. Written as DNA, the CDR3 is TGTGCCAGCAGTTTCGGGTTAGGGAGGCAGTTCTTC.

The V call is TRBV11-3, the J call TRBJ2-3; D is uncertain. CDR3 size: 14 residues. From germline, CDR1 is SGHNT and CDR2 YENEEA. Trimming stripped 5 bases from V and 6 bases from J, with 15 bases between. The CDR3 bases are TGTGCCAGCAGCCACTCCGGACGGGTCGATACGCAGTATTTT. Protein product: CASSHSGRVDTQYF.

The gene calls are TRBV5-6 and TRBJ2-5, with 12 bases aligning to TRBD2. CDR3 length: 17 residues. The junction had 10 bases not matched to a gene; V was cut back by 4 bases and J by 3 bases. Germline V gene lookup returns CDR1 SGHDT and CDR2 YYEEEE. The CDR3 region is CASSRLAGGPREETQYF. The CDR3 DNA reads TGTGCCAGCAGCCGGCTAGCGGGAGGGCCTCGGGAAGAGACCCAGTACTTC.

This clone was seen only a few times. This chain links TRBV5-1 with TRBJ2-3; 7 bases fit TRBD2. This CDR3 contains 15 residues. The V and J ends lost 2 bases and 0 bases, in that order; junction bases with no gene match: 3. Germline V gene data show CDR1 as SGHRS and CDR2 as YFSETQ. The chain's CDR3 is CASSLAGKSTDTQYF. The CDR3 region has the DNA TGCGCCAGCAGCTTAGCGGGGAAGAGCACAGATACGCAGTATTTT.

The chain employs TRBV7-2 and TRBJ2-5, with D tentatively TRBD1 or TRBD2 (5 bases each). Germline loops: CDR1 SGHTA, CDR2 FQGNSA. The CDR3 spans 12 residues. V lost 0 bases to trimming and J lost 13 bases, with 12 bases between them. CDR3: CASSLARDRVYF. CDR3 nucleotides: TGTGCCAGCAGCTTAGCACGGGACCGTGTGTACTTC.

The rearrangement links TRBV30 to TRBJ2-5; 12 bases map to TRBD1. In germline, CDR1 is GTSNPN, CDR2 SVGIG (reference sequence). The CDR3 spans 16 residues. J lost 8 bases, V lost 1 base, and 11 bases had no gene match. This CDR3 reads CAWSARGQGARITQYF. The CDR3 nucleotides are TGTGCCTGGAGTGCACGGGGACAGGGGGCGAGGATTACCCAGTACTTC.

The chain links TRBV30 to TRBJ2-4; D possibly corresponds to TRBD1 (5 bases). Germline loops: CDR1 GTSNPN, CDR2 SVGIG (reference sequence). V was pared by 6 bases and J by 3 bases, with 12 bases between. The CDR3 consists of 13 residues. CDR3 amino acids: CACLGHGKNIQYF. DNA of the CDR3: TGTGCCTGCCTTGGACACGGCAAAAACATTCAGTACTTC.

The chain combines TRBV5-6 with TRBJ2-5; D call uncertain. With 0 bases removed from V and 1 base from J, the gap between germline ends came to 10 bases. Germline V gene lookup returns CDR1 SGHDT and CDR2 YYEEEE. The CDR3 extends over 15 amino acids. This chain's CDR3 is CASSLASRSQETQYF. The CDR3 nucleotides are TGTGCCAGCAGCTTGGCCAGTCGGTCCCAAGAGACCCAGTACTTC.

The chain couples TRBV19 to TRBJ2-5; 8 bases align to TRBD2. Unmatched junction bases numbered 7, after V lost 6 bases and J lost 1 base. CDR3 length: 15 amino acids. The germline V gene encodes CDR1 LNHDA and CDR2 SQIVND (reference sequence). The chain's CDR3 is CASRPGLGSQETQYF. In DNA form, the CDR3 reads TGTGCCAGTAGACCGGGACTAGGCTCCCAAGAGACCCAGTACTTC.

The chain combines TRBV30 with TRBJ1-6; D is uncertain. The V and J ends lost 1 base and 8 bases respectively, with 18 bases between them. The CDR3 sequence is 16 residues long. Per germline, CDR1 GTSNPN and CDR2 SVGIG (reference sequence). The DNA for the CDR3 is TGTGCCTGGAGTGCCTCCCTGTTTGAGTTCGATTCACCCCTCCACTTT. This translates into CAWSASLFEFDSPLHF.

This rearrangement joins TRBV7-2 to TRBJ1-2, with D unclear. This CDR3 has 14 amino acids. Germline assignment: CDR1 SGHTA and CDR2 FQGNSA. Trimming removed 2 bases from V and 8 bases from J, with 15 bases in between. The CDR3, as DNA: TGTGCCAGCAGCTTATTTGAGGCTGTGGGGGGCTACACCTTC. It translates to CASSLFEAVGGYTF.

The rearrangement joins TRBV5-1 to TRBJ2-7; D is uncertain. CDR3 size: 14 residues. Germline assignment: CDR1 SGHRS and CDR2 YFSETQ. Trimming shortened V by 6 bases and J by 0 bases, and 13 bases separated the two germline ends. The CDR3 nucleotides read TGCGCCAGCAAGGACGGTTCCAGCTCCTACGAGCAGTACTTC. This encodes CASKDGSSSYEQYF.

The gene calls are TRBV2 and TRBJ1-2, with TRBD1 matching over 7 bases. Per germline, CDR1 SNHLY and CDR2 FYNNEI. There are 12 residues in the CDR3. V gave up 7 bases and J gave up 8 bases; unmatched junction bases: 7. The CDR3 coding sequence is TGTGCCAGCACCAAAGACAGGGACGGCTACACCTTC. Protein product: CASTKDRDGYTF.